The sequence of this TCR beta chain was determined in a study of regulatory T cells in long-lasting Graves disease. Trimming cost V 3 bases and J 4 bases, with 9 bases left between them. The CDR3 contains 13 residues. Germline values: CDR1 LNHDA, CDR2 SQIVND (reference sequence). Regarding time point: persistent/refractory GD, antithyroid drugs over 5 years with positive TRAb. The TCR library was made from RNA extracted from PBMCs. For TCR beta, libraries came from iRepertoire HTBI primers and Arm-PCR of CDR3 regions. In TCRdb, the multiplex PCR reads were re-called with MiXCR into one record per CDR3 protein. The sample has roughly 400,000 distinct CDR3 sequences, roughly 20% seen once.

The sequence came from a female donor with Graves disease. The sample was peripheral blood mononuclear cells (PBMCs), taken when the disease was refractory, from a patient treated with antithyroid drugs. This chain links TRBV19 with TRBJ1-2; D not resolved. CDR3 sequence reads: CASSIAEGYGYTF. For the CDR3, the DNA is TGTGCCAGTAGTATTGCCGAGGGCTATGGCTACACCTTC.